Shown below are 2 T cell receptor beta chains from a single sample sequenced in a study of T cell repertoires in cytomegalovirus infection. These TCRs' antigens remain unknown. TCRdb redid the calling of the reads with MiXCR, one entry per CDR3 protein. Of 640,000 or so distinct CDR3 sequences listed, 33% are singletons. The sequencing used cultured PBMCs, collected from culture after CMV antigen stimulation. The receptors here all came from a human donor in good health (CMV status not recorded). Some clones in this sample may be carry-over from other donors' samples.

This sequence joins TRBV7-2 and TRBJ2-7; D may match TRBD1 or TRBD2 (5 bases each). With 5 bases removed from V and 4 bases from J, the gap between germline ends came to 18 bases. The CDR3 is 15 amino acids. Germline-derived CDR1 and CDR2 are SGHTA and FQGNSA. CDR3 sequence: CASSTGDRGAYEQYF. CDR3 bases: TGTGCCAGCAGCACAGGTGATAGGGGAGCGTACGAGCAGTACTTC.

The table lists this clonotype with a few counts. The chain has TRBV28 and TRBJ1-2; D uncertain. The CDR3 runs to 12 residues. V lost 8 bases to trimming and J lost 4 bases, with 11 bases between them. Germline V lookup: CDR1 MDHEN, CDR2 SYDVKM. DNA for the CDR3: TGTGCCAGCTCTGAGGGTATCTATGGCTACACCTTC. This gives the protein CASSEGIYGYTF.